Listed here are 29 T cell receptor beta chains from one sample, sequenced in a study of OX40 agonist ivuxolimab in advanced cancers. The protocol was immunoSEQ multiplex PCR, while the TCRdb copy is restricted to in-frame clones and leaves out a portion. The sample yields approximately 34,000 clones, around 90% seen once. The sequences come from CD4+ or CD8+ T cells sorted from blood, collected in a trial of the OX40 agonist ivuxolimab. These receptors were obtained from an adult with an advanced solid tumor such as melanoma, head and neck, liver or kidney cancer.

The V gene is TRBV6-1, the J gene TRBJ2-5, with a possible D match to TRBD2 (5 bases). The CDR3 loop spans 16 amino acids. Per germline, CDR1 MNHNS and CDR2 SASEGT. V lost 4 bases and J lost 5, with 20 bases in between. The CDR3 region is CASSVTPAGEWETQYF. The CDR3 nucleotides are TGTGCCAGCAGTGTCACCCCCGCGGGTGAGTGGGAGACCCAGTACTTC.

J is TRBJ2-5 and V is TRBV11-3; 8 bases are shared with TRBD2. This CDR3 comprises 17 residues. Germline V lookup: CDR1 SGHNT, CDR2 YENEEA. Trimming cost V 2 bases and J 2 bases; bases outside gene matches: 10. CDR3 in amino acids: CASSLRGSGEQQETQYF. Written as DNA, the CDR3 is TGTGCCAGCAGCTTACGGGGTAGCGGGGAACAACAAGAGACCCAGTACTTC.

V and J are TRBV13 and TRBJ2-1, with TRBD2 matching over 11 bases. Trimming at V came to 5 bases and at J to 3 bases, leaving 6 bases not matched to a gene. This CDR3 contains 16 residues. From germline, CDR1 is PRHDT and CDR2 FYEKMQ (reference sequence). CDR3 coding DNA: TGTGCCAGCAGCCTGACCGGGACTAGCGGCTACAATGAGCAGTTCTTC. Translating gives CASSLTGTSGYNEQFF.

The gene calls are TRBV11-2 and TRBJ2-5, with 7 bases identical to TRBD1. The germline gives CDR1 SGHAT, CDR2 FQNNGV. With V trimmed by 2 bases and J by 2 bases, 8 bases remained unmatched. The CDR3 is 16 residues long. The CDR3 sequence is CASSLSLGQRQETQYF. CDR3 nucleotide sequence: TGTGCCAGCAGCTTAAGTTTGGGACAGAGACAAGAGACCCAGTACTTC.

The chain is built from TRBV6-6 and TRBJ2-3; tentatively, D is TRBD2 (6 bases). The CDR3 runs 16 residues. Germline V gene data show CDR1 as MNHNY and CDR2 as SVGAGI (reference sequence). Trimming removed 0 bases at V and 0 bases at J, with 10 bases between. CDR3 region: CASSYSLGTSTDTQYF. CDR3 DNA: TGTGCCAGCAGTTACTCGTTGGGGACTAGCACAGATACGCAGTATTTT.

V is TRBV28 and J is TRBJ2-5; 8 nucleotides line up with TRBD2. J lost 2 bases, V lost 6 bases, and 8 bases had no gene match. The germline V gene has CDR1 MDHEN and CDR2 SYDVKM. CDR3 size: 15 residues. CDR3 region: CASSQIAGPQETQYF. DNA of the CDR3: TGTGCCAGCAGCCAGATAGCGGGGCCGCAAGAGACCCAGTACTTC. The whole variable domain, filled in from reference TRBV28 and TRBJ2-5, reads DVKVTQSSRYLVKRTGEKVFLECVQDMDHENMFWYRQDPGLGLRLIYFSYDVKMKEKGDIPEGYSVSREKKERFSLILESASTNQTSMYLCASSQIAGPQETQYFGPGTRLLVL.

The chain links TRBV7-6 to TRBJ2-5; unclear D gene. Trimming stripped 1 base from V and 1 base from J, with 10 bases between. There are 15 residues in the CDR3. Germline V gene lookup returns CDR1 SGHVS and CDR2 FNYEAQ. The CDR3 nucleotides read TGTGCCAGCAGCTTAGGAAAGCTAATCCAAGAGACCCAGTACTTC. Residues: CASSLGKLIQETQYF.

CDR3 sequence (DNA): TGCGCCAGCAGCCAAGGGACAGGGGGTAATGAAAAACTGTTTTTT. Residues: CASSQGTGGNEKLFF. This rearrangement joins TRBV4-1 to TRBJ1-4; TRBD1 matches 10 bases. Trimming took 1 base from V and 4 from J; bases not matched to a gene: 0. CDR3 length: 15 residues. Germline CDR1 MGHRA, CDR2 YSYEKL.

The chain recombines TRBV11-3 with TRBJ1-3; D is ambiguous. V gave up 5 bases and J gave up 0 bases, with 5 bases separating them. The germline gives CDR1 SGHNT, CDR2 YENEEA. The CDR3 runs to 13 residues. The CDR3 bases are TGTGCCAGCAGCGGGGACTCTGGAAACACCATATATTTT. It yields the protein CASSGDSGNTIYF.

The chain links TRBV4-1 to TRBJ2-2; TRBD2 aligns across 10 bases. Germline V gene data show CDR1 as MGHRA and CDR2 as YSYEKL. This CDR3 spans 19 amino acids. Trimming at V came to 4 bases and at J to 7 bases, leaving 18 bases not matched to a gene. CDR3 DNA sequence: TGCGCCAGCAGCCCCACCCTGGCTAGCGGGGGACCCCGGGGCGGGGAGCTGTTTTTT. This sequence encodes CASSPTLASGGPRGGELFF.

Concerning this clone itself: Other DNA sequences in the sample encode the same CDR3. The CDR3 nucleotides are TGTGCCAGCAGCGTAGTAGGGGGGGAGGAGACCCAGTACTTC. The encoded protein is CASSVVGGEETQYF. The V gene is TRBV9, the J gene TRBJ2-5; possible D gene TRBD2, 7 bases. The V end lost 0 bases, the J end lost 5 bases, and 11 bases lay between the germline ends. Per germline, CDR1 SGDLS and CDR2 YYNGEE. The CDR3 is 14 residues long. The complete variable domain, with remaining parts taken from reference TRBV9 and TRBJ2-5, reads DSGVTQTPKHLITATGQRVTLRCSPRSGDLSVYWYQQSLDQGLQFLIQYYNGEERAKGNILERFSAQQFPDLHSELNLSSLELGDSALYFCASSVVGGEETQYFGPGTRLLVL.

This chain uses TRBV2 with TRBJ2-3, with D hard to call. The germline V and J ends were trimmed by 6 bases and 3 bases, with 10 bases remaining between them. CDR1 is SNHLY and CDR2 is FYNNEI in the germline V gene. The CDR3 length is 13 residues. The CDR3 spells CASSRSLTDTQYF. As DNA, the CDR3 is TGTGCCAGCAGCCGGTCTCTTACAGATACGCAGTATTTT. Supplemented by reference TRBV2 and TRBJ2-3, the full variable domain reads EPEVTQTPSHQVTQMGQEVILRCVPISNHLYFYWYRQILGQKVEFLVSFYNNEISEKSEIFDDQFSVERPDGSNFTLKIRSTKLEDSAMYFCASSRSLTDTQYFGPGTRLTVL.

Here the CDR3 DNA reads TGTGCCAGCAGGGACAATGAGCAGTTCTTC. Translation: CASRDNEQFF. The chain employs TRBV2 and TRBJ2-1, with D uncertain. Deletions cut 6 bases from V and 5 bases from J, with 2 bases between. The CDR3 contains 10 residues. CDR1 and CDR2 from the germline V gene are SNHLY and FYNNEI.

The chain is built from TRBV7-3 and TRBJ2-3; weak D call: TRBD2 (6 bases). Germline V gene lookup returns CDR1 SGHTA and CDR2 FQGTGA. The ends were cut back, 5 bases at V and 0 bases at J, with 15 bases in the middle. The CDR3 is 16 amino acids. This CDR3 is CASSLFSGPSTDTQYF. Written as DNA, the CDR3 is TGTGCCAGCAGCCTCTTTAGCGGCCCTAGCACAGATACGCAGTATTTT.

This clone appeared a few times. This rearrangement joins TRBV7-6 to TRBJ2-7, with 12 nucleotides matching TRBD2. The junction had 4 bases not matched to a gene; V was cut back by 5 bases and J by 5 bases. This CDR3 is 14 amino acids long. The germline CDR1 and CDR2 sequences are SGHVS and FNYEAQ. CDR3 nucleotide sequence: TGTGCCAGCAGCCCTTGGACTAGCGGGGACGAGCAGTACTTC. This encodes CASSPWTSGDEQYF.

The chain uses TRBV6-4 and TRBJ1-1; possible D gene TRBD1, 6 bases. The germline V gene has CDR1 MRHNA and CDR2 SNTAGT. The ends were cut back, 6 bases at V and 1 base at J, with 9 bases in the middle. The CDR3 is made up of 13 amino acids. The CDR3 reads CASRRTENTEAFF. Here the CDR3 DNA reads TGTGCCAGCAGAAGGACAGAGAACACTGAAGCTTTCTTT.

The genes are TRBV6-5 and TRBJ2-1; 8 bases are a match to TRBD2. The germline gives CDR1 MNHEY, CDR2 SVGAGI. Unmatched junction bases numbered 7, after V lost 8 bases and J lost 7 bases. This CDR3 is built from 13 residues. CDR3 bases: TGTGCCAGCGGAGTGACTAGCGATAATGAGCAGTTCTTC. Translated, it gives CASGVTSDNEQFF.

The chain couples TRBV20-1 to TRBJ2-6; D gene unclear. The CDR3 has 10 residues. The germline V gene encodes CDR1 DFQATT and CDR2 SNEGSKA (reference sequence). The CDR3 DNA follows: TGCGCCTCTGGGGCCAACGTCCTGACTTTC. This encodes CASGANVLTF.

This clone was seen a single time. The V call is TRBV18, the J call TRBJ2-5; 7 nucleotides agree with TRBD2. CDR1 KGHSH and CDR2 LQKENI come from the germline V gene. J was trimmed by 4 bases and V by 3 bases; bases with no gene match: 5. The CDR3 is 14 residues long. The CDR3 bases are TGTGCCAGCTCACCGACGGGGGGTAGAGAGACCCAGTACTTC. This gives the protein CASSPTGGRETQYF.

V gene TRBV2 combines with J gene TRBJ2-7; the match to TRBD1 covers 8 bases. CDR1 is SNHLY and CDR2 is FYNNEI in the germline V gene. This CDR3 spans 16 amino acids. Trimming removed 4 bases from V and 3 bases from J; junction bases left unmatched: 11. Written as DNA, the CDR3 is TGTGCCAGCAGTGGCCCGAGACAGGGGATGCTCTACGAGCAGTACTTC. Protein product: CASSGPRQGMLYEQYF.

This chain connects TRBV18 to TRBJ2-1; 12 nucleotides line up with TRBD1. V was clipped by 4 bases and J by 4 bases; unmatched bases: 11. The CDR3 consists of 18 residues. The germline V gene encodes CDR1 KGHSH and CDR2 LQKENI. The CDR3 here is CASSHGTGGPTIYNEQFF. In nucleotides, the CDR3 is TGTGCCAGCTCACACGGGACAGGGGGCCCCACCATATACAATGAGCAGTTCTTC.

The chain uses TRBV6-5 and TRBJ2-3, with D perhaps TRBD1 (5 bases). Trimming cost V 6 bases and J 1 base, with 11 bases left between them. The CDR3 length is 14 residues. Germline V gene data show CDR1 as MNHEY and CDR2 as SVGAGI. This chain's CDR3 is CASRPWGGTDTQYF. The CDR3 bases are TGTGCCAGCAGGCCGTGGGGCGGCACAGATACGCAGTATTTT.

DNA of the CDR3: TGCGCCAGCAGCCAAGTCGTGGGGACAGGGCAGCCCCAGCATTTT. It is translated as CASSQVVGTGQPQHF. J is TRBJ1-5 and V is TRBV4-1; TRBD1 agrees at 9 bases. This CDR3 has 15 residues. Germline CDR1 reads MGHRA; CDR2 reads YSYEKL. The ends lost 1 base at V and 7 bases at J; junction bases unmatched: 5.

This clone showed up just once. The CDR3 is CASSHPASGAWEAFF. CDR3 sequence (DNA): TGCGCCAGCAGCCACCCCGCATCGGGGGCTTGGGAAGCTTTCTTT. The chain links TRBV4-1 to TRBJ1-1; perhaps TRBD1 as D (6 bases). CDR3 length: 15 residues. Germline CDR1 MGHRA, CDR2 YSYEKL. Trimming removed 3 bases at V and 8 bases at J, with 19 bases between.

The chain uses TRBV5-1 and TRBJ1-1; D gene unclear. CDR1 and CDR2 from the germline V gene are SGHRS and YFSETQ. The length of the CDR3 is 12 residues. Trimming left V 4 bases short and J 1 base short, with 5 bases between. As DNA, the CDR3 is TGCGCCAGCAGCCGGGGGAACACTGAAGCTTTCTTT. It specifies CASSRGNTEAFF.

The genes are TRBV4-3 and TRBJ2-1; D is undetermined. The CDR3 sequence is 16 residues long. Germline values: CDR1 LGHNA, CDR2 YSLEER. Trimming took 2 bases from V and 2 from J, leaving 13 bases between them. The CDR3 bases are TGCGCCAGCAGCCAACCGTCGGGTGGACCCTACAATGAGCAGTTCTTC. This codes for CASSQPSGGPYNEQFF.

This clone was seen just once. The rearrangement uses TRBV4-1 and TRBJ1-3; D not certain. The CDR3 extends over 16 amino acids. Deletions cut 0 bases from V and 4 bases from J, with 13 bases between. The germline CDR1 and CDR2 sequences are MGHRA and YSYEKL. The CDR3 loop is CASSQDAAWAGNTIYF. The CDR3, as DNA: TGCGCCAGCAGCCAAGATGCCGCCTGGGCAGGAAACACCATATATTTT.

In this sample, this clone turned up once. The V and J genes are TRBV25-1 and TRBJ2-1; D gene uncertain. Germline V lookup: CDR1 MGHDK, CDR2 SYGVNS. The CDR3 totals 13 residues. Trimming shortened V by 4 bases and J by 6 bases, and 10 bases separated the two germline ends. CDR3 sequence reads: CASSVKGSNEQFF. Here the CDR3 DNA reads TGTGCCAGCAGTGTCAAGGGTAGCAATGAGCAGTTCTTC. The whole variable domain, filled in from reference TRBV25-1 and TRBJ2-1, reads EADIYQTPRYLVIGTGKKITLECSQTMGHDKMYWYQQDPGMELHLIHYSYGVNSTEKGDLSSESTVSRIRTEHFPLTLESARPSHTSQYLCASSVKGSNEQFFGPGTRLTVL.

The chain uses TRBV13 and TRBJ2-3; perhaps TRBD1 as D (7 bases). V lost 4 bases and J lost 4, with 12 bases in between. Germline V gene lookup returns CDR1 PRHDT and CDR2 FYEKMQ (reference sequence). The CDR3 has 14 residues. The CDR3 nucleotides are TGTGCCAGCAGCTCGGAGGGGGCATCAGATACGCAGTATTTT. Protein: CASSSEGASDTQYF.